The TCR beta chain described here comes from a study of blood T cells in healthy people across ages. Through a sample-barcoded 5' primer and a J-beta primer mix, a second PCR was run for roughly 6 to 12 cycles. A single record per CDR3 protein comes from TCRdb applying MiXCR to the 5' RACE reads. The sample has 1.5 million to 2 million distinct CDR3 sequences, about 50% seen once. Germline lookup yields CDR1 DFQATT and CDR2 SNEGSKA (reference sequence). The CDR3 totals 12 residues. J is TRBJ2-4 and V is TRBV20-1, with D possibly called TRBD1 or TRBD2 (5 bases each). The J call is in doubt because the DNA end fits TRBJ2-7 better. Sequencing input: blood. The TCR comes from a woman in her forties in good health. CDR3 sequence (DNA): TGCAGTGCTCCGGGACGGGTATACGAGCAGTACTTC. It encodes CSAPGRVYEQYF.